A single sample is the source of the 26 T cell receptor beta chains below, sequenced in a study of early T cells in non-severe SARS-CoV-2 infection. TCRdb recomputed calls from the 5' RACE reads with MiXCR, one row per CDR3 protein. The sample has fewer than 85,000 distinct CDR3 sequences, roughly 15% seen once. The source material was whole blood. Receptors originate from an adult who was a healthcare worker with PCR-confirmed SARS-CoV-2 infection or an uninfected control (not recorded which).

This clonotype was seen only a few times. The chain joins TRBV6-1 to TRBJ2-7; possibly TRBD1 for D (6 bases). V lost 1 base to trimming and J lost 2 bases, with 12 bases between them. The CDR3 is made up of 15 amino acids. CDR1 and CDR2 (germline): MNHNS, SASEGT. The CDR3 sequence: CASSEVAGAAYEQYF. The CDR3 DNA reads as TGTGCCAGCAGTGAAGTGGCAGGGGCCGCCTACGAGCAGTACTTC.

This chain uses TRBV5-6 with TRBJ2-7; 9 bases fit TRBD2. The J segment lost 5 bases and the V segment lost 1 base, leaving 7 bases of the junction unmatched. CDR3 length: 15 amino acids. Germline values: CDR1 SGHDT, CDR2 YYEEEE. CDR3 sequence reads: CASSLLRTSVNEQYF. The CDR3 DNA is TGTGCCAGCAGCTTGCTAAGGACTAGCGTAAACGAGCAGTACTTC.

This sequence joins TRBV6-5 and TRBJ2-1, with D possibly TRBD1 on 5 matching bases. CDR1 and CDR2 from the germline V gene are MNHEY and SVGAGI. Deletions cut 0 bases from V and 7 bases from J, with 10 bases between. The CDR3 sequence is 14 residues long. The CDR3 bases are TGTGCCAGCAGTTACTCGGCAGGGTGGAATGAGCAGTTCTTC. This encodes CASSYSAGWNEQFF.

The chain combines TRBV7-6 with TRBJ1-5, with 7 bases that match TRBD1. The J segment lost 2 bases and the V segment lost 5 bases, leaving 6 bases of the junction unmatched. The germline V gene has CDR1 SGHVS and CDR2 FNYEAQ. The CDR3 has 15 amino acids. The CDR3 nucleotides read TGTGCCAGCAGCCAAAGACAGGGACGCAATCAGCCCCAGCATTTT. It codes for CASSQRQGRNQPQHF.

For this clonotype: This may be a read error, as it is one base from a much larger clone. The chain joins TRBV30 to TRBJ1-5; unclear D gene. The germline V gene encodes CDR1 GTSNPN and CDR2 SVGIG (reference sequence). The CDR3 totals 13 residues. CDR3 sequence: CVWSVTSVQPQHF. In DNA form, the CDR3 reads TGTGTCTGGAGTGTAACTTCTGTTCAGCCCCAGCATTTT. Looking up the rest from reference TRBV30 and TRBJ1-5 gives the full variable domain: SQTIHQWPATLVQPVGSPLSLECTVEGTSNPNLYWYRQAAGRGLQLLFYSVGIGQISSEVPQNLSASRPQDRQFILSSKKLLLSDSGFYLCVWSVTSVQPQHFGDGTRLSIL.

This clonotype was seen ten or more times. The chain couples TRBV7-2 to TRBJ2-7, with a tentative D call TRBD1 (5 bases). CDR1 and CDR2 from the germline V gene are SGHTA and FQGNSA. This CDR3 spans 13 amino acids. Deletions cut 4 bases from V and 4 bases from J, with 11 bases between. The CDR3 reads CASSSSPGYEQYF. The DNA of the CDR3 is TGTGCCAGCAGCTCGTCCCCAGGGTACGAGCAGTACTTC.

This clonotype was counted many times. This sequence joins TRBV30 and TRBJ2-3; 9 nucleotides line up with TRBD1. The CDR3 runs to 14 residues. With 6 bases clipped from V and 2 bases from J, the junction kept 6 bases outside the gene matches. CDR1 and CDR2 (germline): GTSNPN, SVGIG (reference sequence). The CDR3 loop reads CACQQGASTDTQYF. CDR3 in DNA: TGTGCCTGCCAACAGGGGGCCTCCACAGATACGCAGTATTTT.

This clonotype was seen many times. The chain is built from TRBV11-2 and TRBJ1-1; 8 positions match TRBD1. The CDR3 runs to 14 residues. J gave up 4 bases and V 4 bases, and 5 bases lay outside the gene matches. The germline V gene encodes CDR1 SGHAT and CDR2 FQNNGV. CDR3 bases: TGTGCCAGCAGCTACATACAGGGGGGCACTGAAGCTTTCTTT. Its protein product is CASSYIQGGTEAFF.

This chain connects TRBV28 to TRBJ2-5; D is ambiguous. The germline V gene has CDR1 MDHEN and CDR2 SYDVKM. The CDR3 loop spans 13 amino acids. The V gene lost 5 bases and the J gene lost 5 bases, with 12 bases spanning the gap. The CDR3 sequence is CASSPQSRETQYF. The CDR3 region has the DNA TGTGCCAGCAGTCCCCAAAGCCGGGAGACCCAGTACTTC.

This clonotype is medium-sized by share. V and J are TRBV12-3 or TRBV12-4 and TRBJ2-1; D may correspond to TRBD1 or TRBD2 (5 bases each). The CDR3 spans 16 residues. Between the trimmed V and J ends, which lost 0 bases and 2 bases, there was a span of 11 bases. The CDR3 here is CASSLAATGPYNEQFF. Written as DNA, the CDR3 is TGTGCCAGCAGTTTAGCCGCGACGGGACCCTACAATGAGCAGTTCTTC.

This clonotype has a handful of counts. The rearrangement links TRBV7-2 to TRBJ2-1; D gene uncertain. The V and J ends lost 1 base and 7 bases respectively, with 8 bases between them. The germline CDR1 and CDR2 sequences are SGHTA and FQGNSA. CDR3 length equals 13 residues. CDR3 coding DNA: TGTGCCAGCAGCTTAGAGTCCGGTAATGAGCAGTTCTTC. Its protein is CASSLESGNEQFF.

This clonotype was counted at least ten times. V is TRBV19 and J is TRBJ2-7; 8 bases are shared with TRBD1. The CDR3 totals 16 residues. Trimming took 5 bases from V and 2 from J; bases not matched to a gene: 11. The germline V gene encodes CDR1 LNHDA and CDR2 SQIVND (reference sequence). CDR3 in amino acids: CASSPQTGVYPYEQYF. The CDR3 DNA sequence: TGTGCCAGTAGTCCACAGACAGGGGTCTATCCCTACGAGCAGTACTTC.

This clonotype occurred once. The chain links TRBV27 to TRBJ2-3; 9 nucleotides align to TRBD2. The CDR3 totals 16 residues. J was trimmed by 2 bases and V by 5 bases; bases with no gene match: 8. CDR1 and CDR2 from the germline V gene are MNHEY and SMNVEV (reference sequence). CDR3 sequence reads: CASSPKRGGATDTQYF. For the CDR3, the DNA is TGTGCCAGCAGTCCCAAACGCGGGGGGGCCACAGATACGCAGTATTTT.

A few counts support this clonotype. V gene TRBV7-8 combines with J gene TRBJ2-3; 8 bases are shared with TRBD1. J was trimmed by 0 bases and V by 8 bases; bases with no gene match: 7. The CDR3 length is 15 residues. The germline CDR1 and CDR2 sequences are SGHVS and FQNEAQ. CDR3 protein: CASRNQGASTDTQYF. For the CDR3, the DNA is TGTGCCAGCCGAAATCAGGGGGCGAGCACAGATACGCAGTATTTT.

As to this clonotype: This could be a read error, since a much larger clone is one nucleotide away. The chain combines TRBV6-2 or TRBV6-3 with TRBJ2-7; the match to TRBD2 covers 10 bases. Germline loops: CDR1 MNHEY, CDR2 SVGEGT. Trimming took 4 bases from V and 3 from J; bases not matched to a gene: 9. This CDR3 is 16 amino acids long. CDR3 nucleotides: TGTGCCAGCAGTTTCCTCGGACTAGCGGACGACTACGAGCAGTACTTC. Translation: CASSFLGLADDYEQYF.

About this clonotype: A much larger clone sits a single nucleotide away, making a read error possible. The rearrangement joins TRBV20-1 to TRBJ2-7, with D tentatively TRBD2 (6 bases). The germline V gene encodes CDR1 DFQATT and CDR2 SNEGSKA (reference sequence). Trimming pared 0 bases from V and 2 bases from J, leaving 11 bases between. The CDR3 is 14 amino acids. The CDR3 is CSARDSRRAYEQYF. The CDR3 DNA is TGCAGTGCTAGAGATAGCAGGAGGGCCTACGAGCAGTACTTC.

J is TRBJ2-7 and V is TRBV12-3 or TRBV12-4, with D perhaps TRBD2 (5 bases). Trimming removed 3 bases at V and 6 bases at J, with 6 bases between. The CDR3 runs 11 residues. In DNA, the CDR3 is TGTGCCAGCAGTTTCGGGGTCGAGCAGTACTTC. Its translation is CASSFGVEQYF.

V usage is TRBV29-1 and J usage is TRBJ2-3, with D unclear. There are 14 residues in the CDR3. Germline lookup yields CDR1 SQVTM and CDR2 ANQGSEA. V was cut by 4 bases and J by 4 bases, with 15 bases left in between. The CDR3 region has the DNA TGCAGCGTTGCGGGCCTGAAACTCGCAGATACGCAGTATTTT. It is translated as CSVAGLKLADTQYF.

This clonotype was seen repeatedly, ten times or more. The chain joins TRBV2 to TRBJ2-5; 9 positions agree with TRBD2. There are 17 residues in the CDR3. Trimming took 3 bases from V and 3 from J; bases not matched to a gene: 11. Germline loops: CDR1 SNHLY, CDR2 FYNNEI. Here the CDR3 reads CASSDGRGAGGKETQYF. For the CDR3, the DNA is TGTGCCAGCAGTGACGGAAGGGGAGCGGGGGGAAAAGAGACCCAGTACTTC.

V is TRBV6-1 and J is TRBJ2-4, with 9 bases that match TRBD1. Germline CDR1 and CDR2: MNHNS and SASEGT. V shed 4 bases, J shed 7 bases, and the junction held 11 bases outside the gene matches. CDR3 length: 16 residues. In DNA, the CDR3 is TGTGCCAGCAGTGCCCCAGTTACGGGGACAGGGAACATTCAGTACTTC. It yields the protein CASSAPVTGTGNIQYF.

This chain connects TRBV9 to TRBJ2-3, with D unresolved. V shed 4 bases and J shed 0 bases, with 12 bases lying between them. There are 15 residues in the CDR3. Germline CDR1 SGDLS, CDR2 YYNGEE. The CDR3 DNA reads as TGTGCCAGCAGCAGTAGGGCCTACAGCACAGATACGCAGTATTTT. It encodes CASSSRAYSTDTQYF.

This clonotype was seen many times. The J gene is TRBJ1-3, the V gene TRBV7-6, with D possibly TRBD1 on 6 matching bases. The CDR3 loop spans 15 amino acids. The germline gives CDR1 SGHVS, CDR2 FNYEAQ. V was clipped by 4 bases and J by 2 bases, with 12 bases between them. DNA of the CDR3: TGTGCCAGCAGCTCCCTACAGGGTACTGGAAACACCATATATTTT. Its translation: CASSSLQGTGNTIYF.

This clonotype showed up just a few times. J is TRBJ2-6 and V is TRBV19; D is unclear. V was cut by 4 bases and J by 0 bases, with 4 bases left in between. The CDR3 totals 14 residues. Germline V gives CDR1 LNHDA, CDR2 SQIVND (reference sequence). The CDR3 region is CASSKPSGANVLTF. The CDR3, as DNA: TGTGCCAGTAGTAAGCCCTCTGGGGCCAACGTCCTGACTTTC. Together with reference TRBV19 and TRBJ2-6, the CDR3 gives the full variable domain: DGGITQSPKYLFRKEGQNVTLSCEQNLNHDAMYWYRQDPGQGLRLIYYSQIVNDFQKGDIAEGYSVSREKKESFPLTVTSAQKNPTAFYLCASSKPSGANVLTFGAGSRLTVL.

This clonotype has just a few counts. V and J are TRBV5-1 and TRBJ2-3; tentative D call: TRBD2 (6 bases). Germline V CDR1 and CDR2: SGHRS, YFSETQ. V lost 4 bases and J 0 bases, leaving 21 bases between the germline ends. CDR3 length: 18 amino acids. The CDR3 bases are TGCGCCAGCAGCCTCTTCCCAACCGGGGGTGATAGCACAGATACGCAGTATTTT. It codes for CASSLFPTGGDSTDTQYF.

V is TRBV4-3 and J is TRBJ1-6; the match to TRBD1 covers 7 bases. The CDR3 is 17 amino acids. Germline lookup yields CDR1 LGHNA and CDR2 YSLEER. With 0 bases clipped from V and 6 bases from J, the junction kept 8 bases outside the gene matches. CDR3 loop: CASSQEAGQNFNSPLHF. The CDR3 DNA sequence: TGCGCCAGCAGCCAAGAGGCGGGACAGAATTTTAATTCACCCCTCCACTTT.

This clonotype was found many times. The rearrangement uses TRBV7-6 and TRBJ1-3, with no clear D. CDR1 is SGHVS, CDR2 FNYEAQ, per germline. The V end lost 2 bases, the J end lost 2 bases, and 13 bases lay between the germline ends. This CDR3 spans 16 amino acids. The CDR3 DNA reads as TGTGCCAGCAGCTTACTGGCTGCCTCCCCTGGAAACACCATATATTTT. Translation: CASSLLAASPGNTIYF. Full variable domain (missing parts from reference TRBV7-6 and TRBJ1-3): GAGVSQSPRYKVTKRGQDVALRCDPISGHVSLYWYRQALGQGPEFLTYFNYEAQQDKSGLPNDRFSAERPEGSISTLTIQRTEQRDSAMYRCASSLLAASPGNTIYFGEGSWLTVV.